The clone carrying this T cell receptor beta chain came up once. This specimen comes from a study of blood T cell repertoires in COVID-19. The wider study: From the United States, Italy and Spain came samples of acute and convalescent COVID-19. PBMCs, B-cell-depleted T cells, or T cells provided the cDNA or gDNA that made up the material.

CDR3 length: 20 residues. V gave up 5 bases and J gave up 3 bases; unmatched junction bases: 27. Germline lookup yields CDR1 GTSNPN and CDR2 SVGIG (reference sequence). Per the original methods: Estimation of nucleated cell counts relied on the amplification of reference gene primers. Sequencing was performed with immunoSEQ multiplex PCR; in TCRdb, only in-frame clones are kept and a portion is missing. Clonal size and the V and J genes are those of that table, whereas D and trimming came from the DNA. The sample has fewer than 150,000 clones, approximately 80% seen once; the top ten hold more than 15%.

The receptor was isolated from a man of 80 years or more with acute or convalescent COVID-19. The chain is built from TRBV30 and TRBJ2-7, with 8 nucleotides matching TRBD1. Sample: peripheral blood. The CDR3 protein is CAWPSMAGVSRGQKVYEQYF. The DNA for the CDR3 is TGTGCCTGGCCCTCTATGGCGGGTGTGTCCAGGGGGCAGAAGGTCTACGAGCAGTACTTC.